This TCR beta chain was obtained from a study of T cells in Graves' hyperthyroidism and ophthalmopathy. This clonotype was counted at least ten times. What was amplified from RNA transcripts were TCR beta CDR3 regions. The HTBI set primed first-round TCR CDR3 RT-PCR. MiXCR, applied by TCRdb to the multiplex PCR reads, yields one record per CDR3 protein. The sample holds around 490,000 distinct CDR3 sequences; roughly 21% are singletons and the top ten take less than 55%. The sequence came from a man aged 40-49 years with Graves' ophthalmopathy. Sequencing was done on a sample of blood.

The CDR3: CASSLGERPRTDTQYF. The CDR3 DNA reads as TGCGCCAGCAGCTTGGGGGAGCGGCCCCGCACAGATACGCAGTATTTT. The chain links TRBV5-1 to TRBJ2-3, with D tentatively TRBD2 (5 bases). CDR3 size: 16 residues. CDR1 is SGHRS, CDR2 YFSETQ, per germline. V lost 0 bases to trimming and J lost 1 base, with 12 bases between them.